This passage covers 14 T cell receptor beta chains from one sample sequenced in a study of T cells in Graves' hyperthyroidism and ophthalmopathy. Amplification targeted TCR beta CDR3 regions from RNA transcripts. First-round RT-PCR targeting the TCR CDR3 was performed with the HTBI primer set. TCRdb independently ran MiXCR on the multiplex PCR reads; one entry per CDR3 protein. The sample lists under 250,000 distinct CDR3 sequences, approximately 17% occurring once. The sequencing sample was made of blood. The receptors originated from a middle-aged man with Graves' hyperthyroidism.

Note on this clonotype: In this CDR3 the conserved last residue, phenylalanine or tryptophan, is missing, so a read error is likely. This chain connects TRBV6-1 to TRBJ1-1, with D possibly matching TRBD1 (5 bases). The CDR3 is 13 residues long. V was cut by 4 bases and J by 5 bases, with 11 bases left in between. CDR1 MNHNS and CDR2 SASEGT come from the germline V gene. CDR3 nucleotides: TGTGCCAGCAGTGCTTGGGGGGAGACTGAAGCTTTCATT. Protein: CASSAWGETEAFI.

This sequence joins TRBV5-4 and TRBJ2-1; 9 bases are a match to TRBD2. V shed 0 bases and J 0 bases; nucleotides not matched to a gene: 1. This CDR3 comprises 16 residues. Germline CDR1 reads SGHNT; CDR2 reads YYREEE (reference sequence). The CDR3 is CASSLGLAVSYNEQFF. Here the CDR3 DNA reads TGTGCCAGCAGCTTGGGACTAGCGGTCTCCTACAATGAGCAGTTCTTC.

The chain has TRBV5-1 and TRBJ2-7; possible D gene TRBD2, 6 bases. Germline-derived CDR1 and CDR2 are SGHRS and YFSETQ. CDR3 length: 14 amino acids. The V and J ends lost 2 bases and 2 bases respectively, with 11 bases between them. In DNA form, the CDR3 reads TGCGCCAGCAGCTTAGCTAGCGAGGCCTACGAGCAGTACTTC. This codes for CASSLASEAYEQYF.

The chain uses TRBV11-3 and TRBJ2-4; D is uncertain. Trimming removed 0 bases from V and 8 bases from J, with 11 bases in between. The CDR3 is 14 residues long. Germline CDR1 and CDR2: SGHNT and YENEEA. CDR3 region: CASSLDAGKDIQYF. The CDR3 nucleotides read TGTGCCAGCAGCTTAGATGCCGGAAAGGACATTCAGTACTTC.

This clonotype was counted a few times. V gene TRBV7-9 combines with J gene TRBJ2-1; 13 bases are shared with TRBD2. The CDR3 length is 19 residues. CDR1 SEHNR and CDR2 FQNEAQ come from the germline V gene (reference sequence). V shed 0 bases, J shed 1 base, and the junction held 6 bases outside the gene matches. The DNA for the CDR3 is TGTGCCAGCAGCTTAGCCCGGACTAGCGGGAGTGCTTCCTACAATGAGCAGTTCTTC. Its translation: CASSLARTSGSASYNEQFF.

This clonotype appeared a single time. This may be a read error, as it is one base from a much larger clone. This rearrangement joins TRBV7-2 to TRBJ2-7, with a tentative D call TRBD1 (5 bases). Per germline, CDR1 SGHTA and CDR2 FQGNSA. V gave up 4 bases and J gave up 4 bases, with 11 bases separating them. The CDR3 is 13 residues long. CDR3: CASSYQTEYEQYF. Written as DNA, the CDR3 is TGTGCCAGCAGCTACCAGACAGAATACGAGCAGTACTTC.

This clonotype was seen repeatedly, ten times or more. V usage is TRBV28 and J usage is TRBJ2-5, with 10 bases identical to TRBD2. The CDR3 has 16 amino acids. Per germline, CDR1 MDHEN and CDR2 SYDVKM. Trimming took 3 bases from V and 5 from J; bases not matched to a gene: 9. CDR3 protein: CASSFPPSGRQETQYF. DNA of the CDR3: TGTGCCAGCAGTTTCCCCCCTAGCGGGAGACAGGAGACCCAGTACTTC.

This clonotype was observed a single time. V and J are TRBV5-1 and TRBJ2-1; 14 nucleotides line up with TRBD2. The CDR3 is 16 residues long. Germline CDR1 SGHRS, CDR2 YFSETQ. V was clipped by 5 bases and J by 5 bases; unmatched bases: 6. The CDR3 region has the DNA TGCGCCAGCAGATGGACTAGCGGGAGGTGGCACAATGAGCAGTTCTTC. Protein product: CASRWTSGRWHNEQFF. The variable domain in full, completed from reference TRBV5-1 and TRBJ2-1, reads KAGVTQTPRYLIKTRGQQVTLSCSPISGHRSVSWYQQTPGQGLQFLFEYFSETQRNKGNFPGRFSGRQFSNSRSEMNVSTLELGDSALYLCASRWTSGRWHNEQFFGPGTRLTVL.

Concerning this clonotype: This may stem from a read error, because a much larger clone lies one nucleotide away. The genes are TRBV6-2 or TRBV6-3 and TRBJ2-1; no firm D call. The CDR3 loop spans 13 amino acids. The germline V gene encodes CDR1 MNHEY and CDR2 SVGEGT. The CDR3 DNA is TGTGCCACCAGTCCCCCGTCGGCTAATGAGCAGTTCTTC. Translating it yields CATSPPSANEQFF.

The gene calls are TRBV15 and TRBJ2-1, with a weak D call TRBD1 (6 bases). The germline gives CDR1 LNHNV, CDR2 YYDKDF (reference sequence). This CDR3 region has 16 residues. V shed 5 bases and J shed 2 bases, with 16 bases lying between them. CDR3 nucleotide sequence: TGTGCCACCAGCGAGGCAGACAGGCGAGCCTACAATGAGCAGTTCTTC. Amino acid sequence: CATSEADRRAYNEQFF.

V and J are TRBV20-1 and TRBJ1-5; no reliable D call. V was pared by 3 bases and J by 5 bases, with 8 bases between. Germline lookup yields CDR1 DFQATT and CDR2 SNEGSKA (reference sequence). The CDR3 spans 12 residues. The CDR3 DNA is TGCAGTGCTAGGGCGGCGGATCAGCCCCAGCATTTT. Encoded protein: CSARAADQPQHF.

This sequence joins TRBV18 and TRBJ2-3, with 14 bases identical to TRBD2. This CDR3 has 18 amino acids. J gave up 3 bases and V 1 base, and 6 bases lay outside the gene matches. CDR1 is KGHSH, CDR2 LQKENI, per germline. The CDR3 is CASSPLGGTSGSTDTQYF. Here the CDR3 DNA reads TGTGCCAGCTCACCACTTGGCGGGACTAGCGGGAGTACAGATACGCAGTATTTT.

This clonotype was recorded many times. At one end, the junction sequence differs from germline, possibly due to a read error. The CDR3 here is CSVLAGVSSEQYF. CDR3 nucleotides: TGCAGCGTGTTGGCAGGGGTATCCTCCGAGCAGTACTTC. The chain combines TRBV29-1 with TRBJ2-7; maybe TRBD1 (6 bases). The germline V gene has CDR1 SQVTM and CDR2 ANQGSEA. The CDR3 is 13 amino acids.

This chain's CDR3 is CASSHDRGPLSGNTIYF. Written as DNA, the CDR3 is TGTGCCAGCAGCCACGACAGGGGGCCTCTCTCTGGAAACACCATATATTTT. The chain recombines TRBV7-2 with TRBJ1-3, with TRBD1 identical over 10 bases. CDR1 and CDR2 from the germline V gene are SGHTA and FQGNSA. J was trimmed by 0 bases and V by 5 bases; bases with no gene match: 7. This CDR3 contains 17 residues.